Presented here are 4 T cell receptor beta chains from one specimen sequenced in a study of control samples from healthy donors and cancer patients. TCRdb's table, derived via immunoSEQ multiplex PCR, lists solely in-frame clones and lacks some. Of 120,000 to 150,000 clones in the sample, under 95% are singletons; the top ten hold less than 8.5%. The material sequenced was blood. The receptors originated from a man younger than 35 in good health.

The gene calls are TRBV27 and TRBJ2-7, with TRBD1 matching over 8 bases. After removal of 3 bases from V and 1 base from J, the junction contained 2 bases not matched to a gene. The CDR3 has 14 amino acids. Germline values: CDR1 MNHEY, CDR2 SMNVEV (reference sequence). CDR3 nucleotides: TGTGCCAGCAGTTTGGGACAGGCGTCCTACGAGCAGTACTTC. Residues: CASSLGQASYEQYF.

This chain links TRBV25-1 with TRBJ2-1, with 7 bases fitting TRBD1. V was clipped by 6 bases and J by 10 bases; unmatched bases: 3. Germline assignment: CDR1 MGHDK and CDR2 SYGVNS. The CDR3 spans 11 residues. CDR3 coding DNA: TGTGCCAGCAGCCGGACAGGCGAGCAGTTCTTC. This gives the protein CASSRTGEQFF.

This chain uses TRBV5-6 with TRBJ2-2, with TRBD1 identical over 12 bases. The CDR3 contains 16 residues. V shed 3 bases and J 2 bases; nucleotides not matched to a gene: 2. Germline-derived CDR1 and CDR2 are SGHDT and YYEEEE. The CDR3 protein is CASSWGQGANTGELFF. In nucleotides, the CDR3 is TGTGCCAGCAGCTGGGGACAGGGGGCCAACACCGGGGAGCTGTTTTTT.

A remark on this clone: Germline and junction disagree at one end, which may indicate a read error. The J gene is TRBJ1-5, the V gene TRBV6-2 or TRBV6-3, with D maybe TRBD1 (6 bases). The CDR3 contains 15 residues. The V gene's germline CDR1 is MNHEY and CDR2 SVGEGT. The CDR3 nucleotides are TGTGCCAGTAGTTTCGGACAGAATAGTAATCAGCCCCAGCATTTT. Its translation: CASSFGQNSNQPQHF.